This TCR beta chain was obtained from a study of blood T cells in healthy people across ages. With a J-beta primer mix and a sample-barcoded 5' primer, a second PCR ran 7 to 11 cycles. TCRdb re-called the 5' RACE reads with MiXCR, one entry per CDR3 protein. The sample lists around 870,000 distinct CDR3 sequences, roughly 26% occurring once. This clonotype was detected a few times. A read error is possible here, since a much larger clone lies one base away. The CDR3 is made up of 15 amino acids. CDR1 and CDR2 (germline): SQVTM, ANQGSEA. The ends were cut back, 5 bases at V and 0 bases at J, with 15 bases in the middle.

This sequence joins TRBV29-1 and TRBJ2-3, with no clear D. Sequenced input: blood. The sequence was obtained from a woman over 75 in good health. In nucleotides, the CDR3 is TGCAGCGTTTCGTTGAGACGTGCTAGCACAGATACGCAGTATTTT. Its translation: CSVSLRRASTDTQYF.